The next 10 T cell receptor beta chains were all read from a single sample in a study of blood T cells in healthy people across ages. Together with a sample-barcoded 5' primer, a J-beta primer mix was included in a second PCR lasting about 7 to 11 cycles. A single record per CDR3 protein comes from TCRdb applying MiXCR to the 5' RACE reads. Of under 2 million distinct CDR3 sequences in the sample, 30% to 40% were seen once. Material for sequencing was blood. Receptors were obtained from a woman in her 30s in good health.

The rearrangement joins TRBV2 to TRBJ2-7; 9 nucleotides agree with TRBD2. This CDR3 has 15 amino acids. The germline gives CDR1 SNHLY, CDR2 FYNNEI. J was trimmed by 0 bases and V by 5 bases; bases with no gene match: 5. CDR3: CASSFGTSNSYEQYF. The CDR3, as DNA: TGTGCCAGCAGTTTCGGGACTAGCAACTCCTACGAGCAGTACTTC.

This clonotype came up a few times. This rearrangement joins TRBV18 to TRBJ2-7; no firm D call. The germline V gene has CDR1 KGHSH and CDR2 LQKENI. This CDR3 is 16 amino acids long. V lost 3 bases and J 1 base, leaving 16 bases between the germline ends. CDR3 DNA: TGTGCCAGCTCACCCTCTTTAACGGAGATATCCTACGAGCAGTACTTC. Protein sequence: CASSPSLTEISYEQYF.

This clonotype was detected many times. This CDR3 reads CASSAGAYEQYF. In nucleotides, the CDR3 is TGTGCCAGCAGTGCAGGGGCCTACGAGCAGTACTTC. The chain joins TRBV6-6 to TRBJ2-7; maybe TRBD1 (6 bases). The CDR3 runs to 12 residues. V was trimmed by 5 bases and J by 2 bases, leaving 7 bases between them. The germline V gene has CDR1 MNHNY and CDR2 SVGAGI (reference sequence).

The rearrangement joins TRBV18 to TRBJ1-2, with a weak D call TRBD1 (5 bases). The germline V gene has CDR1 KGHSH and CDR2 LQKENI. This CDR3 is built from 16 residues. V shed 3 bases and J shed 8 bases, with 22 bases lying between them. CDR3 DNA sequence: TGTGCCAGCTCACCTAGCCGGGGGACCGCTTTCTACGGCTACACCTTC. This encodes CASSPSRGTAFYGYTF.

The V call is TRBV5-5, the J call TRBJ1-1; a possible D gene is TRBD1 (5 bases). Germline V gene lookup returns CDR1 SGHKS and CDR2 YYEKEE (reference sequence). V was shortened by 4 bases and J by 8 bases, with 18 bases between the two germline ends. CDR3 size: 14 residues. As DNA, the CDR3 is TGTGCCAGCAGCGCTTACGGGGTCGGGGGAGAAGCTTTCTTT. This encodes CASSAYGVGGEAFF.

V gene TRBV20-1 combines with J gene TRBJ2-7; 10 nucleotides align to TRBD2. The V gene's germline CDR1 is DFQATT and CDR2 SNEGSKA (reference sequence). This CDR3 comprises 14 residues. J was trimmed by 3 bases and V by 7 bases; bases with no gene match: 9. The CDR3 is CSGVAGGLGYEQYF. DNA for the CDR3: TGCAGTGGGGTAGCGGGGGGCCTCGGCTACGAGCAGTACTTC.

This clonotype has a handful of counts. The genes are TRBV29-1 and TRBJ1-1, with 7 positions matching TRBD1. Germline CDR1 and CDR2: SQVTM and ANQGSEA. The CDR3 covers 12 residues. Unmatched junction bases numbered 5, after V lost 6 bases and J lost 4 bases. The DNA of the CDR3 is TGCAGCGTATTACAGGGGAGCACTGAAGCTTTCTTT. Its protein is CSVLQGSTEAFF.

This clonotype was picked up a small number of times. CDR3 in DNA: TGTGCCAGCAGGGAGACAGCATACCAAGAGACCCAGTACTTC. Its translation is CASRETAYQETQYF. This chain uses TRBV28 with TRBJ2-5, with D possibly being TRBD1 (5 bases). Germline V gene sequence: CDR1 MDHEN, CDR2 SYDVKM. The V and J ends lost 6 bases and 0 bases respectively, with 11 bases between them. The CDR3 covers 14 residues. Using reference TRBV28 and TRBJ2-5 for the parts outside the CDR3, the full variable domain is DVKVTQSSRYLVKRTGEKVFLECVQDMDHENMFWYRQDPGLGLRLIYFSYDVKMKEKGDIPEGYSVSREKKERFSLILESASTNQTSMYLCASRETAYQETQYFGPGTRLLVL.

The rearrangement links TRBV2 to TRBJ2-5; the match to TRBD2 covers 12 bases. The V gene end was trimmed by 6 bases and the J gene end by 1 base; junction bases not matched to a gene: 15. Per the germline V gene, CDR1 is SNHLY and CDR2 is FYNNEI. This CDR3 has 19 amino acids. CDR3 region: CASRARLAGVLHPQETQYF. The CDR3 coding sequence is TGTGCCAGCAGAGCCCGACTAGCGGGGGTCCTCCACCCCCAAGAGACCCAGTACTTC. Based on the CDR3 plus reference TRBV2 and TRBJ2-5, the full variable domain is EPEVTQTPSHQVTQMGQEVILRCVPISNHLYFYWYRQILGQKVEFLVSFYNNEISEKSEIFDDQFSVERPDGSNFTLKIRSTKLEDSAMYFCASRARLAGVLHPQETQYFGPGTRLLVL.

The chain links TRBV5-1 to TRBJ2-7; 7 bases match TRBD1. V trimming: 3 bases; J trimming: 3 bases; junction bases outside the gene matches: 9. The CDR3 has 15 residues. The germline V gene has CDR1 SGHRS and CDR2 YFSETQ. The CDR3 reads CASSSIRDSFYEQYF. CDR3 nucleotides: TGCGCCAGCAGCTCAATCCGGGACAGTTTCTACGAGCAGTACTTC.